A single sample is the source of the 5 T cell receptor beta chains below, sequenced in a study of blood T cell repertoires in COVID-19. Using immunoSEQ multiplex PCR, the repertoire was profiled, and TCRdb retains in-frame clones only, with some absent. The top ten clones hold 2% to 2.5% of a sample with approximately 300,000 clones, around 90% of them seen once. Input material: peripheral blood. The receptors derive from a woman aged 50 to 60 who had recovered from COVID-19.

The rearrangement uses TRBV5-6 and TRBJ1-2, with 8 bases lining up with TRBD1. Unmatched junction bases numbered 5, after V lost 0 bases and J lost 4 bases. This CDR3 contains 15 residues. Germline V gene sequence: CDR1 SGHDT, CDR2 YYEEEE. The CDR3 DNA follows: TGTGCCAGCAGCTTGGGGGACAGGCTTTTCTATGGCTACACCTTC. It translates to CASSLGDRLFYGYTF.

The chain links TRBV30 to TRBJ2-7, with 8 bases matching TRBD2. Germline assignment: CDR1 GTSNPN and CDR2 SVGIG (reference sequence). Germline trimming cut 0 bases from V and 1 base from J; bases unmatched to any gene: 5. The CDR3 totals 15 residues. The DNA of the CDR3 is TGTGCCTGGAGTGTTTGGCTAGCGGGTTCCTACGAGCAGTACTTC. Protein: CAWSVWLAGSYEQYF.

A single count supports this clone. V is TRBV5-4 and J is TRBJ1-6; TRBD1 is a possible D gene (6 bases). The length of the CDR3 is 16 residues. V dropped 1 base and J dropped 9 bases, with 17 bases sitting between them. Looked up from germline, CDR1 is SGHNT and CDR2 is YYREEE (reference sequence). The CDR3 protein is CASSLSGGQDGSPLHF. Here the CDR3 DNA reads TGTGCCAGCAGCTTGAGCGGGGGGCAGGATGGTTCACCCCTCCACTTT.

V gene TRBV7-3 combines with J gene TRBJ2-1; 7 nucleotides agree with TRBD2. V shed 1 base and J 6 bases; nucleotides not matched to a gene: 9. The V gene's germline CDR1 is SGHTA and CDR2 FQGTGA. The CDR3 contains 16 residues. CDR3 in amino acids: CASSLMGRGGGNEQFF. The CDR3 DNA sequence: TGTGCCAGCAGCTTAATGGGTCGAGGCGGGGGCAATGAGCAGTTCTTC.

DNA for the CDR3: TGTGCCTGGAGTGTAACCGGTGAAGCTTTCTTT. This codes for CAWSVTGEAFF. The chain has TRBV30 and TRBJ1-1; D not resolved. The ends were cut back, 0 bases at V and 7 bases at J, with 6 bases in the middle. Germline V gene lookup returns CDR1 GTSNPN and CDR2 SVGIG (reference sequence). The CDR3 covers 11 residues.